This T cell receptor (beta chain) emerged from a study of T cells in tumors after PD-1 blockade. Background on the study: Patients had no prior checkpoint blockade, systemic immunosuppressants, or anti-cancer therapy within 4 weeks. A subset received ongoing vismodegib 150 mg daily alongside anti-PD-1 therapy.

The table lists this clone with a few counts. Looked up from germline, CDR1 is SGDLS and CDR2 is YYNGEE. Trimming removed 3 bases from V and 4 bases from J, with 9 bases in between. This CDR3 has 13 residues. Profiling relied on immunoSEQ multiplex PCR, and the TCRdb table lists in-frame clones only, not all of them. The sample yields tens of thousands of clones, over 70% seen once. The origin of this receptor is a human donor with basal cell carcinoma. The V call is TRBV9, the J call TRBJ2-3; D is ambiguous. The sample was PBMCs, taken before anti-PD-1 treatment. Written as DNA, the CDR3 is TGTGCCAGCAGCGAGGGCGGACCAGATACGCAGTATTTT. It encodes CASSEGGPDTQYF.